This T cell receptor beta chain was sequenced in a study of blood T cell repertoires in COVID-19. At the level of the study: The samples span acute and convalescent COVID-19 from the United States, Italy and Spain. Sources were T cells, B-cell-depleted T cells, or PBMCs; the material itself was cDNA or gDNA.

Source study methods: Amplified reference gene primers provided the basis for estimating nucleated cell counts. Generated by immunoSEQ multiplex PCR, the TCRdb table keeps only in-frame clones and is missing some. The V and J calls and the clone size are those of that table, but D and trimming were determined from the DNA. This sample carries about 62,000 clones, just over 85% of them seen once, and the ten largest clones take 1% to 1.5%. The TCR comes from a woman of 80 years or more with acute or convalescent COVID-19. The sample taken for sequencing was peripheral blood.

The CDR3 DNA reads TGTGCCAGCTCTCCTAGCGGGAAGGGCGAGCAGTACTTC. Protein sequence: CASSPSGKGEQYF. The chain combines TRBV18 with TRBJ2-7; 9 bases are shared with TRBD2. Germline V gene sequence: CDR1 KGHSH, CDR2 LQKENI. The CDR3 consists of 13 residues. V shed 6 bases and J 6 bases; nucleotides not matched to a gene: 6.